This T cell receptor beta chain was captured in a study of blood T cell repertoires in COVID-19. Across the study: Collection of acute and convalescent COVID-19 samples took place in the United States, Italy and Spain.

Participant reports of clinical history set cohort assignment. Recovered Cohort 3 donors showed two negative PCRs, clearance, or symptom resolution. V dropped 5 bases and J dropped 10 bases, with 12 bases sitting between them. The CDR3 consists of 12 residues. Germline V lookup: CDR1 KGHSH, CDR2 LQKENI. Only in-frame clones appear in the TCRdb table, and some are missing; sequencing was by immunoSEQ multiplex PCR. This repertoire shows approximately 300,000 clones, about nine tenths found once; its top ten account for more than 9%. This receptor was identified in a young woman who had recovered from COVID-19. The chain joins TRBV18 to TRBJ2-4; D is perhaps TRBD1 (6 bases). The sample consisted of PBMCs or T cells enriched from blood (not recorded which). CDR3 sequence: CASSSDRIIQYF. The CDR3 DNA reads TGTGCCAGCTCATCCGACAGGATAATTCAGTACTTC.